Presented here are 12 T cell receptor beta chains from one specimen sequenced in a study of shared clonotypes between healthy human individuals. The method was immunoSEQ multiplex PCR; TCRdb's version includes in-frame clones alone and lacks a portion of them. Seen here are some 500,000 clones, about 96% observed once, and the top ten hold approximately 0.06%. Material for sequencing was naive CD4+ T cells sorted from blood. Described subset: CD45RA+ positively selected. Receptors originate from a woman younger than 45 in good health.

This chain joins TRBV29-1 and TRBJ2-7; D might be TRBD2 (5 bases). This CDR3 is 13 amino acids long. Trimming shortened V by 5 bases and J by 5 bases, and 16 bases separated the two germline ends. Germline V lookup: CDR1 SQVTM, CDR2 ANQGSEA. For the CDR3, the DNA is TGCAGCGTTAGTAAGAGGGTAGAGGACGAGCAGTACTTC. This encodes CSVSKRVEDEQYF.

V usage is TRBV7-8 and J usage is TRBJ2-1, with 12 bases matching TRBD2. The CDR3 contains 22 residues. With 1 base clipped from V and 0 bases from J, the junction kept 16 bases outside the gene matches. The germline V gene has CDR1 SGHVS and CDR2 FQNEAQ. CDR3 region: CASSLDRRGLAGGPGSYNEQFF. The DNA for the CDR3 is TGTGCCAGCAGCTTAGACAGGCGCGGGCTAGCGGGAGGGCCGGGCTCCTACAATGAGCAGTTCTTC.

V and J are TRBV11-2 and TRBJ2-5, with TRBD1 as a possible D gene (5 bases). The DNA end is more similar to TRBJ2-7, so the J call may be wrong. Germline lookup yields CDR1 SGHAT and CDR2 FQNNGV. This CDR3 comprises 16 residues. CDR3 in amino acids: CASSRPLQGGVYEQYF. Here the CDR3 DNA reads TGTGCCAGCAGCCGCCCCCTGCAGGGTGGCGTCTACGAGCAGTACTTC.

The gene calls are TRBV5-4 and TRBJ1-5; 10 bases agree with TRBD1. The CDR3 totals 15 residues. CDR1 is SGHNT, CDR2 YYREEE, per germline (reference sequence). The J segment lost 1 base and the V segment lost 4 bases, leaving 2 bases of the junction unmatched. In DNA form, the CDR3 reads TGTGCCAGCAGCGCGGGACAGGGGAGCAATCAGCCCCAGCATTTT. Its protein product is CASSAGQGSNQPQHF.

As regards this clone: The junction differs from germline at one of its ends, possibly a read error. This chain links TRBV5-4 with TRBJ2-7, with D tentatively TRBD2 (6 bases). CDR3 length: 13 residues. Germline lookup yields CDR1 SGHNT and CDR2 YYREEE (reference sequence). CDR3 sequence (DNA): TGTGCCAGCAGCTGGACGGCGGGGTCGGCTCCGAACTTC. Translation gives CASSWTAGSAPNF.

The chain uses TRBV6-6 and TRBJ1-1; D is uncertain. CDR1 is MNHNY, CDR2 SVGAGI, per germline (reference sequence). This CDR3 comprises 14 residues. V gave up 7 bases and J gave up 1 base, with 13 bases separating them. This chain's CDR3 is CASIKEWGNTEAFF. In nucleotides, the CDR3 is TGTGCCAGCATAAAGGAGTGGGGGAACACTGAAGCTTTCTTT.

This clone was seen a single time. The rearrangement uses TRBV29-1 and TRBJ2-1, with D uncertain. The V gene's germline CDR1 is SQVTM and CDR2 ANQGSEA. Trimming took 4 bases from V and 0 from J, leaving 16 bases between them. The CDR3 has 16 amino acids. CDR3: CSVVLRPWDSYNEQFF. CDR3 nucleotide sequence: TGCAGCGTTGTCCTTCGGCCCTGGGACTCCTACAATGAGCAGTTCTTC.

This chain connects TRBV5-1 to TRBJ2-5; D is possibly TRBD1 (6 bases). Per the germline V gene, CDR1 is SGHRS and CDR2 is YFSETQ. The length of the CDR3 is 17 residues. V lost 4 bases and J lost 0, with 19 bases in between. CDR3 sequence (DNA): TGCGCCAGCAGCCCAACTCAGTCGACAGGACACCAAGAGACCCAGTACTTC. It is translated as CASSPTQSTGHQETQYF.

The rearrangement uses TRBV25-1 and TRBJ2-1; TRBD2 matches at 12 bases. The trim removed 6 bases at V and 8 bases at J, leaving 8 bases unmatched. The V gene's germline CDR1 is MGHDK and CDR2 SYGVNS. CDR3 length equals 15 residues. DNA for the CDR3: TGTGCCAGCAGGCCCGGACTAGCGGGATTGCATGAGCAGTTCTTC. Protein: CASRPGLAGLHEQFF.

The V and J genes are TRBV5-8 and TRBJ2-1; possibly TRBD1 or TRBD2 for D (5 bases each). Trimming left V 4 bases short and J 0 bases short, with 14 bases between. CDR3 size: 16 residues. The V gene's germline CDR1 is SGHTS and CDR2 YDEGEE. The CDR3 DNA sequence: TGTGCCAGCAGCCCAGGGCGGGTTGTCTCCTACAATGAGCAGTTCTTC. Its translation: CASSPGRVVSYNEQFF.

The chain recombines TRBV7-9 with TRBJ1-3, with 8 bases fitting TRBD1. Germline V gives CDR1 SEHNR, CDR2 FQNEAQ (reference sequence). This CDR3 contains 16 residues. J was trimmed by 1 base and V by 4 bases; bases with no gene match: 6. The CDR3 DNA reads as TGTGCCAGCAGCTACACAGGGGGAAGATCTGGAAACACCATATATTTT. Its translation is CASSYTGGRSGNTIYF. The full variable domain, rest sourced from reference TRBV7-9 and TRBJ1-3, is DTGVSQNPRHKITKRGQNVTFRCDPISEHNRLYWYRQTLGQGPEFLTYFQNEAQLEKSRLLSDRFSAERPKGSFSTLEIQRTEQGDSAMYLCASSYTGGRSGNTIYFGEGSWLTVV.

The J gene is TRBJ1-4, the V gene TRBV5-4; no definite D call. V lost 2 bases and J lost 8, with 7 bases in between. This CDR3 is 12 amino acids long. Germline V gene lookup returns CDR1 SGHNT and CDR2 YYREEE (reference sequence). The CDR3 DNA is TGTGCCAGCAGCTTCATGGACGAAAAACTGTTTTTT. Protein: CASSFMDEKLFF.